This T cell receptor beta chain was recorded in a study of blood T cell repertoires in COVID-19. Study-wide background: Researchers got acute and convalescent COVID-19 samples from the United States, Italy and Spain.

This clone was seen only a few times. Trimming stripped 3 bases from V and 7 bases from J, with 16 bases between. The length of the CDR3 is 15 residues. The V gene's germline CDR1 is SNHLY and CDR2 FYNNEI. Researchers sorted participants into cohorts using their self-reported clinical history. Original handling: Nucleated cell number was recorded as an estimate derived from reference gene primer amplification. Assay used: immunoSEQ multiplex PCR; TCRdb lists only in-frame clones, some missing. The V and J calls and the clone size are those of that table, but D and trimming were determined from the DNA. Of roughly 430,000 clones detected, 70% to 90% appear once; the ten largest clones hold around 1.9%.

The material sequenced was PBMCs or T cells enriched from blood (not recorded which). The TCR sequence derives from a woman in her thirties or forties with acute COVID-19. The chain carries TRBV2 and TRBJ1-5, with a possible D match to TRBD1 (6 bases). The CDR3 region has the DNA TGTGCCAGCAGTGAGGACAGCCAGCGCTCCCAGCCCCAGCATTTT. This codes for CASSEDSQRSQPQHF.